The rows below give T cell receptor beta chains drawn from one sample of a study of T-cell memory formation after mild COVID-19. TCRdb re-called the 5' RACE reads with MiXCR, one entry per CDR3 protein. This sample yields about 240,000 distinct CDR3 sequences, of which more than 8% are seen a single time; 22% belongs to the top ten. The sequencing input was PBMCs or a T cell subset sorted from them (not recorded which). These receptors were collected from a man younger than 30 who had mild COVID-19 (a few samples of this study predate the infection). Cell type and time point are not known. Each CDR3 is given with its conserved first and last residue. D genes are given only for firm matches. A row's size may be missing; if present it is once, few, many or a size class.

NA	NA	TRBV11-2	TRBJ1-1	CASSLRSGSPTEAFF	TGTGCCAGCAGCTTACGGTCAGGGTCCCCCACTGAAGCTTTCTTT
NA	TRBD1	TRBV29-1	TRBJ2-3	CSGIRDRESTDTQYF	TGCAGCGGTATCCGGGACAGGGAAAGCACAGATACGCAGTATTTT
NA	NA	TRBV5-1	TRBJ2-5	CASTGLTGWSGETQYF	TGCGCCAGCACGGGTCTTACGGGCTGGTCAGGAGAGACCCAGTACTTC
few	TRBD2	TRBV12-3/TRBV12-4	TRBJ2-1	CASSKFILAGAPLYNEQFF	TGTGCCAGCAGCAAATTCATACTAGCGGGGGCCCCACTCTACAATGAGCAGTTCTTC
few	NA	TRBV15	TRBJ2-7	CATTLEAVGGYEQYF	TGTGCCACCACTCTCGAGGCAGTTGGTGGTTACGAGCAGTACTTC
NA	NA	TRBV12-3/TRBV12-4	TRBJ1-5	CASSPSLNQPQHF	TGTGCCAGCAGTCCCAGCCTCAATCAGCCCCAGCATTTT
NA	NA	TRBV5-6	TRBJ1-5	CASSAEGGYNQPQHF	TGTGCCAGCAGCGCGGAGGGAGGATACAATCAGCCCCAGCATTTT
few	NA	TRBV9	TRBJ2-1	CASSATTSVAGRHEQFF	TGTGCCAGCAGCGCCACTACTAGTGTGGCTGGGAGACATGAGCAGTTCTTC
many	NA	TRBV4-1	TRBJ2-5	CASSNLRTETQYF	TGCGCCAGCAGCAACCTCCGGACAGAGACCCAGTACTTC
many	NA	TRBV7-3	TRBJ1-2	CASSPREGSGGYTF	TGTGCCAGCAGCCCCAGAGAGGGGAGTGGAGGCTACACCTTC
NA	NA	TRBV5-4	TRBJ2-2	CASSLGVGELFF	TGTGCCAGCAGCTTGGGGGTCGGGGAGCTGTTTTTT
NA	NA	TRBV20-1	TRBJ2-5	CSARDPGTQETQYF	TGCAGTGCTAGAGATCCCGGGACTCAAGAGACCCAGTACTTC
NA	NA	TRBV4-1	TRBJ2-4	CASSQGHGGAKNIQYF	TGCGCCAGCAGCCAAGGTCATGGGGGTGCCAAAAACATTCAGTACTTC
many	NA	TRBV7-2	TRBJ1-1	CASSYSGTLNTEAFF	TGTGCCAGCAGCTACTCCGGGACACTGAACACTGAAGCTTTCTTT
NA	NA	TRBV20-1	TRBJ2-3	CSYRERPTDTQYF	TGCAGTTATCGCGAACGCCCCACAGATACGCAGTATTTT
few	TRBD1	TRBV7-9	TRBJ2-3	CASSLVWTGRGTDTQYF	TGTGCCAGCAGCTTAGTATGGACAGGACGGGGAACAGATACGCAGTATTTT
NA	NA	TRBV4-1	TRBJ2-3	CASSQDWGRTQYF	TGCGCCAGCAGCCAAGACTGGGGACGTACGCAGTATTTT
many	TRBD2	TRBV19	TRBJ2-1	CATEAGVSSYNEQFF	TGTGCCACTGAGGCGGGGGTTAGCTCCTACAATGAGCAGTTCTTC
many	NA	TRBV2	TRBJ2-2	CASSRGELFF	TGTGCCAGTTCCCGGGGGGAGCTGTTTTTT
NA	NA	TRBV6-5	TRBJ2-5	CASREAGRETQYF	TGTGCCAGCAGAGAGGCAGGGAGGGAGACCCAGTACTTC
few	TRBD1	TRBV4-3	TRBJ1-2	CASSQGQGANYGYTF	TGCGCCAGCAGCCAGGGACAGGGGGCTAACTATGGCTACACCTTC
many	NA	TRBV20-1	TRBJ1-1	CSARDGDTYTEAFF	TGCAGTGCTAGAGATGGGGACACATACACTGAAGCTTTCTTT
NA	NA	TRBV20-1	TRBJ1-4	CSARWVEKLFF	TGCAGTGCTAGATGGGTCGAAAAACTGTTTTTT
many	NA	TRBV12-3/TRBV12-4	TRBJ2-5	CASSLGGQETQYF	TGTGCCAGCAGTTTAGGTGGCCAAGAGACCCAGTACTTC
many	NA	TRBV4-3	TRBJ1-5	CASSQDVGSGQPQHF	TGCGCCAGCAGCCAAGACGTGGGTTCGGGGCAGCCCCAGCATTTT
few	NA	TRBV5-1	TRBJ1-1	CASSYSDSYRFTEAFF	TGCGCCAGCAGCTACAGTGACAGCTATAGATTCACTGAAGCTTTCTTT
NA	NA	TRBV19	TRBJ2-2	CASKQQGSGELFF	TGTGCCAGTAAGCAACAGGGAAGCGGGGAGCTGTTTTTT
few	NA	TRBV5-8	TRBJ2-3	CASSLWGDTQYF	TGTGCCAGCAGCTTGTGGGGGGATACGCAGTATTTT
NA	TRBD1	TRBV3-1	TRBJ2-3	CASSLTQGENGGTQYF	TGTGCCAGCAGTCTTACTCAGGGGGAAAACGGCGGTACGCAGTATTTT
NA	NA	TRBV5-1	TRBJ2-5	CASSLEGREFETQYF	TGCGCCAGCAGCTTGGAGGGGCGTGAATTCGAGACCCAGTACTTC
NA	NA	TRBV7-3	TRBJ2-5	CASSFWTEETQYF	TGTGCCAGCAGCTTTTGGACAGAAGAGACCCAGTACTTC
few	NA	TRBV2	TRBJ2-3	CASSEAGRQYF	TGTGCCAGCAGTGAAGCGGGCCGGCAGTATTTT
NA	NA	TRBV7-3	TRBJ1-2	CASSLGQGLGYGYTF	TGTGCCAGCAGCTTAGGGCAGGGTTTGGGCTATGGCTACACCTTC
many	NA	TRBV27	TRBJ2-4	CASRFQGGNIQYF	TGTGCCAGCCGATTTCAGGGTGGGAACATTCAGTACTTC
NA	NA	TRBV5-1	TRBJ2-4	CASSLGLAKNIQYF	TGCGCCAGCAGCTTGGGCCTAGCCAAAAACATTCAGTACTTC